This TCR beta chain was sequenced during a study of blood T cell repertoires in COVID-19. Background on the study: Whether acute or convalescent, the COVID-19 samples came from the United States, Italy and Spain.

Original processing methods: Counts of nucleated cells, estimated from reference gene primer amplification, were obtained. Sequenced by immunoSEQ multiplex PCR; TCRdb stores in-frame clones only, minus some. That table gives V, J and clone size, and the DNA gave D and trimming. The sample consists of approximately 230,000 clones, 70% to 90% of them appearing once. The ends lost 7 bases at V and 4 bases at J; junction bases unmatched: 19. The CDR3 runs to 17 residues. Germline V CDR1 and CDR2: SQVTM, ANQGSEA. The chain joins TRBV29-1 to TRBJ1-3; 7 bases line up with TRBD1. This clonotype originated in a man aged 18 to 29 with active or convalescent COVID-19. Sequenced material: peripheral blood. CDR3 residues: CSAKTRTGYNSGNTIYF. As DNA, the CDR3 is TGCAGCGCCAAAACGAGGACAGGCTACAATTCCGGAAACACCATATATTTT. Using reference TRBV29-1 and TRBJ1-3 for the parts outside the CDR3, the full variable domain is SAVISQKPSRDICQRGTSLTIQCQVDSQVTMMFWYRQQPGQSLTLIATANQGSEATYESGFVIDKFPISRPNLTFSTLTVSNMSPEDSSIYLCSAKTRTGYNSGNTIYFGEGSWLTVV.